The sequence of this T cell receptor (beta chain) was determined in a study of early T cells in non-severe SARS-CoV-2 infection. Whole-study context: Unpaired chains resulted from sequencing bulk RNA of unsorted whole blood.

Germline V CDR1 and CDR2: LGHDT, YNNKEL (reference sequence). The trim removed 4 bases at V and 3 bases at J, leaving 6 bases unmatched. The CDR3 has 15 residues. Overall study results and limits: Matching against VDJdb likely underestimated virus-specific expansions, favoring anti-spike CD8.

Unique molecular identifiers were affixed to single, distinct cDNA molecules. TCRdb recomputed calls from the 5' RACE reads with MiXCR, one row per CDR3 protein. The sample records more than 80,000 distinct CDR3 sequences, approximately 15% being singletons. This clonotype was detected a few times. What it binds is not known. This sequence was found in an adult who was a healthcare worker with PCR-confirmed SARS-CoV-2 infection or an uninfected control (not recorded which). The rearrangement uses TRBV3-1 and TRBJ2-4, with TRBD1 matching over 7 bases. The specimen was whole blood. The CDR3: CASSPDRAVKNIQYF. CDR3 in DNA: TGTGCCAGCAGCCCCGACAGGGCTGTCAAAAACATTCAGTACTTC.